Following are 11 T cell receptor beta chains from one sample sequenced in a study of post-analysis software for immune sequencing data. Findings and caveats of the study: Among 5 or 6 TRBV segments more frequent in patients than controls were TRBV5-6, TRBV5-1 and TRBV20-1.

Sequencing libraries made from TCR beta cDNA carried unique molecular identifiers. MiXCR, applied by TCRdb to the PCR reads, yields one record per CDR3 protein. The data show hundreds of thousands of distinct CDR3 sequences, 59% seen once. Which antigens these TCRs recognize remains unknown. Sequenced input: blood. These receptors came from a girl aged 2 to 9 with multiple sclerosis.

This clonotype was detected a few times. J is TRBJ1-1 and V is TRBV7-8; D is unclear. The germline V and J ends were trimmed by 5 bases and 7 bases, with 11 bases remaining between them. The CDR3 extends over 12 amino acids. Looked up from germline, CDR1 is SGHVS and CDR2 is FQNEAQ. In DNA form, the CDR3 reads TGTGCCAGCAGCATCAACACAGTTGAAGCTTTCTTT. The encoded protein is CASSINTVEAFF.

The chain combines TRBV29-1 with TRBJ2-1; possibly TRBD2 for D (6 bases). The CDR3 runs 16 residues. Trimming took 4 bases from V and 6 from J, leaving 22 bases between them. The germline V gene encodes CDR1 SQVTM and CDR2 ANQGSEA. The CDR3 region has the DNA TGCAGCGTTGTTATGATTTCCCGGGGGAGTGGCAATGAGCAGTTCTTC. This gives the protein CSVVMISRGSGNEQFF.

In its sample, this clonotype was seen a few times. The rearrangement links TRBV5-5 to TRBJ2-7; D is undetermined. CDR3 length: 12 amino acids. Germline V lookup: CDR1 SGHKS, CDR2 YYEKEE (reference sequence). Trimming took off 1 base at V and 4 bases at J, with 6 bases between the two ends. In nucleotides, the CDR3 is TGTGCCAGCAGCTTGAGGAATTACGAGCAGTACTTC. It is translated as CASSLRNYEQYF.

This chain joins TRBV7-9 and TRBJ1-1; TRBD1 agrees at 7 bases. The junction had 10 bases not matched to a gene; V was cut back by 1 base and J by 5 bases. In germline, CDR1 is SEHNR, CDR2 FQNEAQ (reference sequence). The CDR3 is 16 residues long. The chain's CDR3 is CASSLGTGLGGTEAFF. The DNA for the CDR3 is TGTGCCAGCAGCTTAGGGACAGGCCTAGGGGGGACTGAAGCTTTCTTT.

This clonotype was found a few times. The chain is built from TRBV29-1 and TRBJ2-1; 9 bases agree with TRBD1. V shed 1 base and J 12 bases; nucleotides not matched to a gene: 7. CDR3 length: 13 amino acids. CDR1 SQVTM and CDR2 ANQGSEA come from the germline V gene. The CDR3 here is CSVEGGTGLRQFF. The CDR3, as DNA: TGCAGCGTTGAAGGAGGGACAGGGCTGCGGCAGTTCTTC.

This chain connects TRBV9 to TRBJ1-5; 10 nucleotides agree with TRBD1. The V gene's germline CDR1 is SGDLS and CDR2 YYNGEE. The CDR3 runs 18 residues. V gave up 3 bases and J gave up 1 base; unmatched junction bases: 10. CDR3 nucleotides: TGTGCCAGCAGCGCCCCGGGACAGGGGATCGGGAGCAATCAGCCCCAGCATTTT. Its translation is CASSAPGQGIGSNQPQHF. Supplemented by reference TRBV9 and TRBJ1-5, the full variable domain reads DSGVTQTPKHLITATGQRVTLRCSPRSGDLSVYWYQQSLDQGLQFLIQYYNGEERAKGNILERFSAQQFPDLHSELNLSSLELGDSALYFCASSAPGQGIGSNQPQHFGDGTRLSIL.

The rearrangement joins TRBV10-3 to TRBJ2-1; no reliable D call. The germline V gene encodes CDR1 ENHRY and CDR2 SYGVKD. Trimming removed 2 bases from V and 9 bases from J, with 8 bases in between. CDR3 length equals 12 residues. The CDR3 is CAISETGSEQFF. CDR3 coding DNA: TGTGCCATCAGTGAGACTGGTAGTGAGCAGTTCTTC.

V is TRBV3-1 and J is TRBJ2-5, with 16 positions matching TRBD2. The CDR3 runs to 17 residues. The J segment lost 4 bases and the V segment lost 11 bases, leaving 13 bases of the junction unmatched. Germline assignment: CDR1 LGHDT and CDR2 YNNKEL (reference sequence). The CDR3 protein is CAVSGTSGRARRETQYF. CDR3 nucleotide sequence: TGTGCCGTTTCCGGGACTAGCGGGAGGGCCAGGCGAGAGACCCAGTACTTC.

There are a few counts of this clonotype. The V and J genes are TRBV29-1 and TRBJ2-5, with D possibly matching TRBD2 (6 bases). There are 13 residues in the CDR3. The germline CDR1 and CDR2 sequences are SQVTM and ANQGSEA. V was shortened by 3 bases and J by 6 bases, with 14 bases between the two germline ends. The CDR3 protein is CSVEGAGWKTQYF. DNA for the CDR3: TGCAGCGTTGAGGGCGCGGGGTGGAAGACCCAGTACTTC.

V gene TRBV9 combines with J gene TRBJ1-2; unclear D gene. Germline V lookup: CDR1 SGDLS, CDR2 YYNGEE. Trimming removed 0 bases at V and 8 bases at J, with 14 bases between. The CDR3 length is 14 residues. In nucleotides, the CDR3 is TGTGCCAGCAGCGTAGATATAGGGTTGGACGGCTACACCTTC. This translates into CASSVDIGLDGYTF.

The chain recombines TRBV20-1 with TRBJ2-1; TRBD2 aligns across 9 bases. Looked up from germline, CDR1 is DFQATT and CDR2 is SNEGSKA (reference sequence). Trimming removed 0 bases from V and 8 bases from J; junction bases left unmatched: 8. This CDR3 is built from 15 residues. The CDR3 DNA reads TGCAGTGCTAGAGACGTTGCTAGCGGGATCCATGAGCAGTTCTTC. This gives the protein CSARDVASGIHEQFF.